A single sample gave rise to the 24 T cell receptor beta chains below, sequenced in a study of patients and donors after allogeneic stem cell transplantation. Using its own MiXCR run on the RT-PCR reads, TCRdb lists one record per CDR3 protein. Among about a million distinct CDR3 sequences listed, under 20% were seen once. The material sequenced was blood, either unsorted or a sorted T cell fraction (not recorded which). The receptors were gathered from a human donor who was either an allogeneic HSCT recipient or a stem cell or donor lymphocyte infusion donor (not recorded which). It is not recorded whose cells these are; they may come from a transplant donor.

The chain's CDR3 is CASSLDGNYEAFF. CDR3 DNA sequence: TGTGCCAGCAGCTTAGATGGGAACTATGAAGCTTTCTTT. This chain uses TRBV7-3 with TRBJ1-1; D remains unclear. Germline V CDR1 and CDR2: SGHTA, FQGTGA. The CDR3 has 13 amino acids. V lost 2 bases and J 7 bases, leaving 11 bases between the germline ends. Full variable domain (remainder filled in from reference TRBV7-3 and TRBJ1-1): GAGVSQTPSNKVTEKGKYVELRCDPISGHTALYWYRQSLGQGPEFLIYFQGTGAADDSGLPNDRFFAVRPEGSVSTLKIQRTERGDSAVYLCASSLDGNYEAFFGQGTRLTVV.

A note on this clonotype: Its ends do not fully match the called genes, so a read error is possible. The V call is TRBV24-1, the J call TRBJ2-1; D possibly corresponds to TRBD1 (6 bases). CDR3 size: 16 residues. Germline CDR1 KGHDR, CDR2 SFDVKD. The CDR3 loop is CATSGLQGSMLNEQFF. CDR3 nucleotides: TGTGCCACCAGTGGTTTGCAGGGGTCTATGCTCAATGAGCAGTTCTTC.

The J gene is TRBJ1-2, the V gene TRBV7-9; maybe TRBD1 (5 bases). V shed 4 bases and J shed 2 bases, with 11 bases lying between them. Germline CDR1 reads SEHNR; CDR2 reads FQNEAQ (reference sequence). The CDR3 length is 14 residues. The CDR3 here is CASSSMRGNYGYTF. The CDR3 DNA reads as TGTGCCAGCAGCTCGATGCGGGGCAACTATGGCTACACCTTC.

The V gene is TRBV5-6, the J gene TRBJ2-6; 8 nucleotides line up with TRBD2. The ends lost 4 bases at V and 5 bases at J; junction bases unmatched: 11. The germline gives CDR1 SGHDT, CDR2 YYEEEE. The CDR3 consists of 17 residues. CDR3 in DNA: TGTGCCAGCAGCATTGCGGGGGGCGGGTACCGGGCCAACGTCCTGACTTTC. Its translation: CASSIAGGGYRANVLTF.

This clonotype was seen only a few times. V gene TRBV13 combines with J gene TRBJ2-2, with 7 bases identical to TRBD2. The CDR3 is 18 amino acids. CDR1 and CDR2 from the germline V gene are PRHDT and FYEKMQ (reference sequence). V gave up 6 bases and J gave up 6 bases; unmatched junction bases: 19. CDR3: CASSPPNHLAVTPGELFF. The CDR3 DNA sequence: TGTGCCAGCAGTCCACCCAATCATCTAGCGGTCACACCCGGGGAGCTGTTTTTT.

This clonotype was seen only a few times. V gene TRBV7-9 combines with J gene TRBJ2-7, with 8 bases identical to TRBD1. This CDR3 is 14 amino acids long. The germline gives CDR1 SEHNR, CDR2 FQNEAQ (reference sequence). Trimming at V came to 7 bases and at J to 3 bases, leaving 8 bases not matched to a gene. The CDR3 region is CASTMETGDYEQYF. CDR3 sequence (DNA): TGTGCCAGCACCATGGAGACAGGGGACTACGAGCAGTACTTC. Full variable domain (outside the CDR3, taken from reference TRBV7-9 and TRBJ2-7): DTGVSQNPRHKITKRGQNVTFRCDPISEHNRLYWYRQTLGQGPEFLTYFQNEAQLEKSRLLSDRFSAERPKGSFSTLEIQRTEQGDSAMYLCASTMETGDYEQYFGPGTRLTVT.

This clonotype turned up a few times. The V and J genes are TRBV15 and TRBJ2-3, with 9 bases that match TRBD1. The CDR3 contains 16 residues. With V trimmed by 3 bases and J by 4 bases, 8 bases remained unmatched. From germline, CDR1 is LNHNV and CDR2 YYDKDF (reference sequence). The CDR3 spells CATSSKITGGADTQYF. The CDR3, as DNA: TGTGCCACCAGCAGTAAGATTACAGGGGGCGCAGATACGCAGTATTTT.

This clonotype was found a few times. This chain links TRBV25-1 with TRBJ2-7; a weak D match, TRBD2 (6 bases). The germline gives CDR1 MGHDK, CDR2 SYGVNS. CDR3 length: 16 residues. V lost 1 base to trimming and J lost 7 bases, with 20 bases between them. The CDR3 DNA sequence: TGTGCCAGCAGTGAATTGTCCGGCGTGGGGGGTATAGAGCAGTACTTC. This encodes CASSELSGVGGIEQYF.

This clonotype has ten or more counts. The chain employs TRBV5-6 and TRBJ2-5; the D is unclear. Germline CDR1 and CDR2: SGHDT and YYEEEE. The V gene lost 0 bases and the J gene lost 4 bases, with 19 bases spanning the gap. This CDR3 is built from 17 residues. The DNA of the CDR3 is TGTGCCAGCAGCTTGGCCGTAGGCGATGAGTGGGGAGAGACCCAGTACTTC. Protein sequence: CASSLAVGDEWGETQYF. Complete variable domain (other parts from reference TRBV5-6 and TRBJ2-5): DAGVTQSPTHLIKTRGQQVTLRCSPKSGHDTVSWYQQALGQGPQFIFQYYEEEERQRGNFPDRFSGHQFPNYSSELNVNALLLGDSALYLCASSLAVGDEWGETQYFGPGTRLLVL.

This clonotype was detected only a few times. The V gene is TRBV29-1, the J gene TRBJ2-5; possibly TRBD2 for D (5 bases). The V and J ends lost 3 bases and 5 bases respectively, with 10 bases between them. Per the germline V gene, CDR1 is SQVTM and CDR2 is ANQGSEA. The CDR3 contains 12 residues. CDR3 region: CSVDDYGETQYF. DNA for the CDR3: TGCAGCGTTGACGACTATGGGGAGACCCAGTACTTC.

At least ten counts were recorded for this clonotype. The CDR3 region is CASSYRASGGIDIQYF. The CDR3, as DNA: TGTGCCAGCAGTTACAGGGCTAGCGGGGGTATAGACATTCAGTACTTC. The chain employs TRBV6-5 and TRBJ2-4; 10 bases line up with TRBD2. Germline values: CDR1 MNHEY, CDR2 SVGAGI. The trim removed 2 bases at V and 8 bases at J, leaving 9 bases unmatched. The CDR3 is 16 amino acids.

This clonotype was seen a few times. This chain uses TRBV20-1 with TRBJ2-1; D assignment may be TRBD1 or TRBD2 (5 bases each). This CDR3 comprises 15 residues. The germline gives CDR1 DFQATT, CDR2 SNEGSKA (reference sequence). The ends were cut back, 6 bases at V and 0 bases at J, with 15 bases in the middle. The CDR3 DNA is TGCAGTGCCAGGCCGGGGCAGGGCTCCTACAATGAGCAGTTCTTC. Its translation is CSARPGQGSYNEQFF.

The table lists this clonotype with a few counts. J is TRBJ2-7 and V is TRBV10-3, with a weak D call TRBD1 (5 bases). Germline-derived CDR1 and CDR2 are ENHRY and SYGVKD. This CDR3 spans 12 amino acids. V lost 2 bases and J lost 7, with 9 bases in between. The CDR3 loop is CAISERGGEQYF. In DNA, the CDR3 is TGTGCCATCAGTGAGAGGGGTGGGGAGCAGTACTTC.

This clonotype has only a few counts. The V call is TRBV29-1, the J call TRBJ1-1, with 7 bases that match TRBD1. Trimming cost V 4 bases and J 5 bases; bases outside gene matches: 7. This CDR3 comprises 13 residues. The germline CDR1 and CDR2 sequences are SQVTM and ANQGSEA. DNA for the CDR3: TGCAGCGTTGGTCGAGGGGGCAGAACTGAAGCTTTCTTT. Translating it yields CSVGRGGRTEAFF. Using reference TRBV29-1 and TRBJ1-1 for the parts outside the CDR3, the full variable domain is SAVISQKPSRDICQRGTSLTIQCQVDSQVTMMFWYRQQPGQSLTLIATANQGSEATYESGFVIDKFPISRPNLTFSTLTVSNMSPEDSSIYLCSVGRGGRTEAFFGQGTRLTVV.

This chain connects TRBV29-1 to TRBJ2-7, with 9 bases fitting TRBD1. The CDR3 is made up of 13 amino acids. In germline, CDR1 is SQVTM, CDR2 ANQGSEA. V lost 6 bases to trimming and J lost 4 bases; unmatched junction nucleotides: 7. CDR3 DNA: TGCAGCGTGCCCGGGACAGGGATTTACGAGCAGTACTTC. As protein: CSVPGTGIYEQYF.

This clonotype has a handful of counts. The rearrangement joins TRBV12-3 or TRBV12-4 to TRBJ1-2; TRBD1 might be the D (5 bases). The CDR3 covers 19 residues. V was clipped by 3 bases and J by 4 bases, with 27 bases between them. Here the CDR3 DNA reads TGTGCCAGCAGTTTCTCAAGCCTAAGAGGAAACGGGGCGGGCTATGGCTACACCTTC. Amino acids: CASSFSSLRGNGAGYGYTF.

This clonotype was detected only a few times. This chain links TRBV4-2 with TRBJ2-7; D might be TRBD1 (5 bases). The germline V gene has CDR1 LGHNA and CDR2 YNFKEQ. V was shortened by 0 bases and J by 3 bases, with 12 bases between the two germline ends. This CDR3 comprises 15 residues. This CDR3 reads CASSQDLSGHYEQYF. Here the CDR3 DNA reads TGTGCCAGCAGCCAAGATTTATCAGGGCACTACGAGCAGTACTTC.

This clonotype has more than one count but fewer than ten. This sequence joins TRBV9 and TRBJ1-3; no firm D call. V dropped 3 bases and J dropped 0 bases, with 13 bases sitting between them. Germline V CDR1 and CDR2: SGDLS, YYNGEE. The CDR3 is 16 amino acids. The CDR3 sequence is CASSAVEGPSGNTIYF. The CDR3 region has the DNA TGTGCCAGCAGCGCGGTGGAGGGTCCCTCTGGAAACACCATATATTTT.

V gene TRBV4-1 combines with J gene TRBJ2-3; D remains ambiguous. Trimming cost V 2 bases and J 0 bases, with 9 bases left between them. Germline V lookup: CDR1 MGHRA, CDR2 YSYEKL. This CDR3 spans 15 amino acids. The CDR3 here is CASSQPTVSTDTQYF. The CDR3 nucleotides read TGCGCCAGCAGCCAACCCACCGTCAGCACAGATACGCAGTATTTT.

This clonotype occurred many times. This chain links TRBV29-1 with TRBJ2-2; no clear D. Germline loops: CDR1 SQVTM, CDR2 ANQGSEA. The CDR3 is 14 residues long. Trimming cost V 3 bases and J 0 bases, with 8 bases left between them. The chain's CDR3 is CSVEQAANTGELFF. The CDR3 region has the DNA TGCAGCGTTGAGCAGGCCGCGAACACCGGGGAGCTGTTTTTT.

The chain links TRBV30 to TRBJ2-1; D may correspond to TRBD1 or TRBD2 (5 bases each). CDR3 length equals 13 residues. CDR1 is GTSNPN and CDR2 is SVGIG in the germline V gene (reference sequence). With 0 bases removed from V and 8 bases from J, the gap between germline ends came to 11 bases. CDR3 coding DNA: TGTGCCTGGAGTGTATACGGGGCTCATGAGCAGTTCTTC. It codes for CAWSVYGAHEQFF.

V is TRBV6-1 and J is TRBJ1-6; D not resolved. Germline V gene sequence: CDR1 MNHNS, CDR2 SASEGT. The CDR3 extends over 15 amino acids. V gave up 5 bases and J gave up 3 bases, with 11 bases separating them. In DNA, the CDR3 is TGTGCCAGCAGTCGCCGGACGGGCTATAATTCACCCCTCCACTTT. It translates to CASSRRTGYNSPLHF.

This clonotype was recorded many times. An end of the junction does not agree with germline; a read error may underlie this. The genes are TRBV5-1 and TRBJ1-5, with 7 bases aligning to TRBD1. CDR1 SGHRS and CDR2 YFSETQ come from the germline V gene. CDR3 length: 15 amino acids. This chain's CDR3 is CASSLGDRANQPQHF. The DNA for the CDR3 is TGTGCCAGCAGCTTAGGGGACAGAGCTAATCAGCCCCAGCATTTT.

The chain couples TRBV4-1 to TRBJ2-2; possibly TRBD1 or TRBD2 for D (5 bases each). This CDR3 has 16 residues. CDR1 and CDR2 (germline): MGHRA, YSYEKL. V shed 4 bases and J shed 4 bases, with 16 bases lying between them. This CDR3 reads CASSPFGTGPTGELFF. The CDR3 nucleotides read TGCGCCAGCAGCCCGTTTGGAACGGGACCCACCGGGGAGCTGTTTTTT.